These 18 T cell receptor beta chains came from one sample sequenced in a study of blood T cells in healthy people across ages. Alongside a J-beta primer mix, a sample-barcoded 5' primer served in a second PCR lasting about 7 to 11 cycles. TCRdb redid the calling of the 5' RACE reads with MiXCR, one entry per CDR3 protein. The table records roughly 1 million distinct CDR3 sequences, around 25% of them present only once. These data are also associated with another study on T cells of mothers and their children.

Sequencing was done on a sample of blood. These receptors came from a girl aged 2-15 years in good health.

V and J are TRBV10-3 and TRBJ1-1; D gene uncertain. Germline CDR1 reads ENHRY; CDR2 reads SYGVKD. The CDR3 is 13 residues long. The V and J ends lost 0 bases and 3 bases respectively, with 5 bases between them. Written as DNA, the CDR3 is TGTGCCATCAGTGAGTCGATGGACACTGAAGCTTTCTTT. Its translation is CAISESMDTEAFF.

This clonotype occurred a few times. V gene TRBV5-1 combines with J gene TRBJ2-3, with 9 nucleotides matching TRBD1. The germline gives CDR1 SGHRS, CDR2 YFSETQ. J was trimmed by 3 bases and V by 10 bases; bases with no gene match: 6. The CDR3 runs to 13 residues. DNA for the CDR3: TGCGCCTCGGCAGACAGGGGGACAGATACGCAGTATTTT. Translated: CASADRGTDTQYF.

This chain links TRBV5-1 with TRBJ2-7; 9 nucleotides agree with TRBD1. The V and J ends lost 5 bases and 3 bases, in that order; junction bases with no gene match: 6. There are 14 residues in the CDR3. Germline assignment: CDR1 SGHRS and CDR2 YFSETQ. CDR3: CASRRTGDNYEQYF. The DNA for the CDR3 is TGCGCCAGCAGAAGGACAGGGGATAACTACGAGCAGTACTTC.

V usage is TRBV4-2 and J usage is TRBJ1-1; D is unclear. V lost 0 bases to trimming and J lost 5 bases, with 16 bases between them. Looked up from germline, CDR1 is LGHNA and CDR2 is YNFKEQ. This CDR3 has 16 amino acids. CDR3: CASSQEGRGGWTEAFF. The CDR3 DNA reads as TGTGCCAGCAGCCAAGAAGGTCGCGGCGGGTGGACTGAAGCTTTCTTT.

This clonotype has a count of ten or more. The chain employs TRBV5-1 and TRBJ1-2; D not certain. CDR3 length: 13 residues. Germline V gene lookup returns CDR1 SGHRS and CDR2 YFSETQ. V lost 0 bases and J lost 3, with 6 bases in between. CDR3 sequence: CASSLDGDYGYTF. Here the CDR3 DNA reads TGCGCCAGCAGCTTGGACGGGGACTATGGCTACACCTTC.

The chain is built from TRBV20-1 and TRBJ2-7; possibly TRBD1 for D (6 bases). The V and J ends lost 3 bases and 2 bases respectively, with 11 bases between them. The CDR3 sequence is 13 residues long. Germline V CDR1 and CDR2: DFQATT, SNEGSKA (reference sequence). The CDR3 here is CSASAAGAYEQYF. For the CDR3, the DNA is TGCAGTGCTAGTGCGGCAGGGGCCTACGAGCAGTACTTC.

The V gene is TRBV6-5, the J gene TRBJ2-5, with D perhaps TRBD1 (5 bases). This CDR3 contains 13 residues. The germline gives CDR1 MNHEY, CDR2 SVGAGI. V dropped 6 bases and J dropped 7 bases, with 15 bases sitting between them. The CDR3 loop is CASSQQAWGTQYF. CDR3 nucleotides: TGTGCCAGCAGCCAACAGGCCTGGGGGACCCAGTACTTC.

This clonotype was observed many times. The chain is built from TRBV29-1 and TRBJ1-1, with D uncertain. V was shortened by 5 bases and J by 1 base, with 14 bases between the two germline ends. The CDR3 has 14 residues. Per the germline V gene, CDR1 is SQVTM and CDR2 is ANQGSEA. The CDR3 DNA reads TGCAGCGTTTTCCGAGAGGCCTCGAACACTGAAGCTTTCTTT. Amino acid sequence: CSVFREASNTEAFF.

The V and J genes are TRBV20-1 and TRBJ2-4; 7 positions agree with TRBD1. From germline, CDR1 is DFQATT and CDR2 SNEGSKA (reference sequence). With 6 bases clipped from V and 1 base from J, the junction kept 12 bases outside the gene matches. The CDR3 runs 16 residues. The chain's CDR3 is CSARPTGKEAKNIQYF. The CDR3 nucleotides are TGCAGTGCCCGCCCGACAGGGAAGGAGGCCAAAAACATTCAGTACTTC.

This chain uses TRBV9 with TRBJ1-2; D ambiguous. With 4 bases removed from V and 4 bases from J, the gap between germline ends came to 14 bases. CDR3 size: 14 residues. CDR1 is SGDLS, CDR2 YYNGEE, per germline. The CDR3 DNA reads TGTGCCAGCAGCCTCGAAACGCAGAGCTATGGCTACACCTTC. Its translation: CASSLETQSYGYTF.

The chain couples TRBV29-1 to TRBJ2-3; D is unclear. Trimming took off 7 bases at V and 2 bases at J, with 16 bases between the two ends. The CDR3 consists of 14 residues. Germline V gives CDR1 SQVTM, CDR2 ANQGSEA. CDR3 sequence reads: CSADGLDLTDTQYF. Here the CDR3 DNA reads TGCAGCGCTGATGGGCTTGACCTCACAGATACGCAGTATTTT.

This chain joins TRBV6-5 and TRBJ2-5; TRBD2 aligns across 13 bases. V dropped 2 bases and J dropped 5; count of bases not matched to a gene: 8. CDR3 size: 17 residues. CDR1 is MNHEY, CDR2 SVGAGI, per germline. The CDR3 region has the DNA TGTGCCAGCAGTTACGGGGTAGGACTAGCGGGGGAGGAGACCCAGTACTTC. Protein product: CASSYGVGLAGEETQYF.

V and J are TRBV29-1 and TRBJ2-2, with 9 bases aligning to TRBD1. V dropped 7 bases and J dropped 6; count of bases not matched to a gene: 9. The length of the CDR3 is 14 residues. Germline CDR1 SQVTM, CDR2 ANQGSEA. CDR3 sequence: CSGITGGSAGELFF. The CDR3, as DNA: TGCAGCGGGATAACAGGGGGCTCTGCCGGGGAGCTGTTTTTT.

The CDR3 here is CASSWNLPGQGGDTQYF. The DNA for the CDR3 is TGTGCCAGCAGTTGGAACCTCCCGGGACAGGGTGGAGATACGCAGTATTTT. The chain is built from TRBV6-7 and TRBJ2-3; 9 bases are shared with TRBD1. TRBV6-7 is labeled an ORF, and its function is uncertain. The CDR3 has 17 residues. The V gene end was trimmed by 4 bases and the J gene end by 5 bases; junction bases not matched to a gene: 13.

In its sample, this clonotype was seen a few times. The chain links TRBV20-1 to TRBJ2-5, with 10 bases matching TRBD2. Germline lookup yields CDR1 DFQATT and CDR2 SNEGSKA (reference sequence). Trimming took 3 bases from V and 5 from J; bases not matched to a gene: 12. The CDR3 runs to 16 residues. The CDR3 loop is CSARAKGLAFWETQYF. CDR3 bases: TGCAGTGCTAGGGCTAAGGGACTAGCGTTCTGGGAGACCCAGTACTTC.

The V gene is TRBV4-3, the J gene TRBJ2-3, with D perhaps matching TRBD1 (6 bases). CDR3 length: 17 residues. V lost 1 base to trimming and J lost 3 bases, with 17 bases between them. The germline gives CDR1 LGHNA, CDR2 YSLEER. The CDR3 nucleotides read TGCGCCAGCAGCCAAGCCCGAATGGGGGCAAAGACAGATACGCAGTATTTT. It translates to CASSQARMGAKTDTQYF.

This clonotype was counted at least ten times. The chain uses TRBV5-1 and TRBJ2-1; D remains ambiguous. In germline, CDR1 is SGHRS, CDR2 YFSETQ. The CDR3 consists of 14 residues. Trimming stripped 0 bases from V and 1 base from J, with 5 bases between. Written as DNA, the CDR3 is TGCGCCAGCAGCTTGGAGGGTTCCTACAATGAGCAGTTCTTC. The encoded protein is CASSLEGSYNEQFF.

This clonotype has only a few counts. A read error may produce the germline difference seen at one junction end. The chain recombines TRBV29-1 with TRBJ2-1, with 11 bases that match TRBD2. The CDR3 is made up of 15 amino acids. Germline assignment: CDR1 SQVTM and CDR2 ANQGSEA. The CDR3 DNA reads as TGCGGCGTTAGCGGGAGGGCCGAAACCTACAATGAGCAGTTCTTC. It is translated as CGVSGRAETYNEQFF.